The 8 T cell receptor beta chains presented below share a single source sample, sequenced in a study of cytomegalovirus exposure and HLA in healthy donors. The PCR used 60 Vbeta and 13 Jbeta primers. Method: immunoSEQ multiplex PCR; TCRdb's copy keeps in-frame clones and lacks some. This listing includes approximately 110,000 clones. Material: PBMCs. These receptors originate from a man aged 45 to 65 in good health and CMV-seronegative.

This chain joins TRBV30 and TRBJ2-7, with D unresolved. V was cut by 4 bases and J by 0 bases, with 10 bases left in between. Germline-derived CDR1 and CDR2 are GTSNPN and SVGIG (reference sequence). The CDR3 runs to 13 residues. The CDR3 is CAWNRPSSYEQYF. In DNA form, the CDR3 reads TGTGCCTGGAACAGACCGAGCTCCTACGAGCAGTACTTC. Variable domain in full (rest from reference TRBV30 and TRBJ2-7): SQTIHQWPATLVQPVGSPLSLECTVEGTSNPNLYWYRQAAGRGLQLLFYSVGIGQISSEVPQNLSASRPQDRQFILSSKKLLLSDSGFYLCAWNRPSSYEQYFGPGTRLTVT.

This sequence joins TRBV7-9 and TRBJ2-1; 10 bases map to TRBD2. Germline lookup yields CDR1 SEHNR and CDR2 FQNEAQ (reference sequence). V gave up 4 bases and J gave up 0 bases; unmatched junction bases: 0. This CDR3 is 15 amino acids long. CDR3 loop: CASSWTSGSYNEQFF. DNA for the CDR3: TGTGCCAGCAGCTGGACTAGCGGCTCCTACAATGAGCAGTTCTTC.

This chain's CDR3 is CASSLWTSHEQYF. The DNA of the CDR3 is TGTGCCAGCAGCTTATGGACTAGCCACGAGCAGTACTTC. The chain combines TRBV7-2 with TRBJ2-7; 8 bases are shared with TRBD2. J gave up 5 bases and V 2 bases, and 2 bases lay outside the gene matches. The length of the CDR3 is 13 residues. Germline V CDR1 and CDR2: SGHTA, FQGNSA.

Turning to this clone: Other DNA sequences of this sample code for an identical CDR3. This rearrangement joins TRBV18 to TRBJ2-3, with TRBD2 matching 8 bases. The ends lost 2 bases at V and 0 bases at J; junction bases unmatched: 4. Germline V gene sequence: CDR1 KGHSH, CDR2 LQKENI. The CDR3 sequence is 16 residues long. The CDR3 reads CASSPGLAASTDTQYF. CDR3 nucleotide sequence: TGTGCCAGCTCACCAGGACTAGCAGCTAGCACAGATACGCAGTATTTT. The complete variable domain, with remaining parts taken from reference TRBV18 and TRBJ2-3, reads NAGVMQNPRHLVRRRGQEARLRCSPMKGHSHVYWYRQLPEEGLKFMVYLQKENIIDESGMPKERFSAEFPKEGPSILRIQQVVRGDSAAYFCASSPGLAASTDTQYFGPGTRLTVL.

The V gene is TRBV29-1, the J gene TRBJ1-1, with 8 bases matching TRBD1. The CDR3 has 14 amino acids. Germline CDR1 and CDR2: SQVTM and ANQGSEA. Trimming removed 6 bases from V and 4 bases from J; junction bases left unmatched: 10. The CDR3 protein is CSVSDRGGFTEAFF. The CDR3 coding sequence is TGCAGCGTGTCAGACAGGGGAGGATTCACTGAAGCTTTCTTT.

This chain uses TRBV5-4 with TRBJ2-2, with D maybe TRBD1 (6 bases). Germline values: CDR1 SGHNT, CDR2 YYREEE (reference sequence). The CDR3 totals 17 residues. Trimming stripped 4 bases from V and 5 bases from J, with 21 bases between. The CDR3 DNA follows: TGTGCCAGCAGCCCCTCAACAGGGACCCTAGGGACCGGGGAGCTGTTTTTT. Encoded protein: CASSPSTGTLGTGELFF.

The chain combines TRBV27 with TRBJ1-1; D is unresolved. The CDR3 loop spans 16 amino acids. Germline values: CDR1 MNHEY, CDR2 SMNVEV (reference sequence). Deletions cut 6 bases from V and 3 bases from J, with 20 bases between. The CDR3 spells CASSEIGDKLYTEAFF. In nucleotides, the CDR3 is TGTGCCAGCAGCGAAATCGGGGATAAGCTGTACACTGAAGCTTTCTTT.

The chain joins TRBV5-5 to TRBJ1-2; 8 bases are a match to TRBD1. Trimming at V came to 0 bases and at J to 7 bases, leaving 8 bases not matched to a gene. In germline, CDR1 is SGHKS, CDR2 YYEKEE (reference sequence). The CDR3 runs 15 residues. The CDR3 reads CASSLGTGFLPGYTF. The DNA of the CDR3 is TGTGCCAGCAGCTTGGGGACAGGGTTTCTTCCTGGCTACACCTTC. Supplemented by reference TRBV5-5 and TRBJ1-2, the full variable domain reads DAGVTQSPTHLIKTRGQQVTLRCSPISGHKSVSWYQQVLGQGPQFIFQYYEKEERGRGNFPDRFSARQFPNYSSELNVNALLLGDSALYLCASSLGTGFLPGYTFGSGTRLTVV.